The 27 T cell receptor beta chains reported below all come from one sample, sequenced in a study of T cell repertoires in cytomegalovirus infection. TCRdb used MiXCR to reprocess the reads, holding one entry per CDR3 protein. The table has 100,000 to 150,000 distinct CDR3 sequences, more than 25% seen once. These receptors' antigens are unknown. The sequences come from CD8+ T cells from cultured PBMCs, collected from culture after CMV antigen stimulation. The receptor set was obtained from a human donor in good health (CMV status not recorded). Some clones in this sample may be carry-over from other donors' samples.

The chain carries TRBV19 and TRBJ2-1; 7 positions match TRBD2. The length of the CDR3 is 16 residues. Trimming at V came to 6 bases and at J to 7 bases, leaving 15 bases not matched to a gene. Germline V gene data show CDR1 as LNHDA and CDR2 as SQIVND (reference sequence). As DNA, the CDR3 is TGTGCCAGTAGGCCAACTCCAAAACTAGCGTGGAATGAGCAGTTCTTC. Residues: CASRPTPKLAWNEQFF.

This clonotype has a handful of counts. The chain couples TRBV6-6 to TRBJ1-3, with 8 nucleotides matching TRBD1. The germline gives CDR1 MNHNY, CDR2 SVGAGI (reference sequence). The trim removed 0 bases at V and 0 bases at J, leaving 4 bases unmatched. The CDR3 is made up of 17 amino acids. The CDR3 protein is CASSYSDRGYSGNTIYF. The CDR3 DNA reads TGTGCCAGCAGTTACTCCGACAGGGGCTACTCTGGAAACACCATATATTTT.

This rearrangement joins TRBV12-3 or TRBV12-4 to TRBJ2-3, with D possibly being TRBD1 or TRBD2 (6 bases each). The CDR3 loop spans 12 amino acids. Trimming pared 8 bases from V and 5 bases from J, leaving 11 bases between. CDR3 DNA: TGTGCCAGCGTCCGGGGGCAAGATACGCAGTATTTT. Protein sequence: CASVRGQDTQYF.

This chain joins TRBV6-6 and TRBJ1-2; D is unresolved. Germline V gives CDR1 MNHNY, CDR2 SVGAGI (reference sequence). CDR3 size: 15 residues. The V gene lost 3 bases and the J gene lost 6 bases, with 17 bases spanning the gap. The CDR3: CASSYTRPAVDGYTF. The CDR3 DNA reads TGTGCCAGCAGTTATACCAGGCCCGCGGTGGATGGCTACACCTTC.

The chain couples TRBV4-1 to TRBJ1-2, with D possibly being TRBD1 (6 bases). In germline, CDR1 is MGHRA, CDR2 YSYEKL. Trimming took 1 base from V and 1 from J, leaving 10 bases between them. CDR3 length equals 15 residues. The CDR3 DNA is TGCGCCAGCAGCCAAGTCCGAGGGGGTAACTATGGCTACACCTTC. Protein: CASSQVRGGNYGYTF.

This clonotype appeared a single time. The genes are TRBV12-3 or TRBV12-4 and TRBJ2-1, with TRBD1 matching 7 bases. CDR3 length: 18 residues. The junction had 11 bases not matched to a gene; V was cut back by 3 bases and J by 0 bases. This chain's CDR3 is CASSFYPGTDDSYNEQFF. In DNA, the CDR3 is TGTGCCAGCAGTTTCTATCCAGGGACAGACGACTCCTACAATGAGCAGTTCTTC.

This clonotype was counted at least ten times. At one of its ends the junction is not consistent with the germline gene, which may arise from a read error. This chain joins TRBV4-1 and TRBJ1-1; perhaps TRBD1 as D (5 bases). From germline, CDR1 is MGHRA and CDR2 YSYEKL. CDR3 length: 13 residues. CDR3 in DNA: TGTGCCAGCAGCCAGGGTGCGAACACTGAAGCTTTCTTT. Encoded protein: CASSQGANTEAFF.

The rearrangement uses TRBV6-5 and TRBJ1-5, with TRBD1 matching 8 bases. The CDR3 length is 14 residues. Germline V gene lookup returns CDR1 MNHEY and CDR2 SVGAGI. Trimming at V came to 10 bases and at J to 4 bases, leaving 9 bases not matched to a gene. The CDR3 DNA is TGTGCCACCCGACGGACAGGGAGAAATCAGCCCCAGCATTTT. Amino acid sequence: CATRRTGRNQPQHF.

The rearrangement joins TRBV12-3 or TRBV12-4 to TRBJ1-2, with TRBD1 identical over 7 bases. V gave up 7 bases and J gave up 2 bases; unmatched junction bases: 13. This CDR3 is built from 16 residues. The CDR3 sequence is CASNTRPGQLNYGYTF. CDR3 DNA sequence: TGTGCCAGCAATACAAGACCGGGACAGCTAAACTATGGCTACACCTTC.

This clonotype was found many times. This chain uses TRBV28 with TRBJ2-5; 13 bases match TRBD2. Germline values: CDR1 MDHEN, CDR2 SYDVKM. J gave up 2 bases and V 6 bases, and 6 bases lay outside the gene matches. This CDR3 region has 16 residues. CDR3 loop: CASRHGTSGAQETQYF. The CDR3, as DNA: TGTGCCAGCAGACATGGGACTAGCGGGGCTCAAGAGACCCAGTACTTC.

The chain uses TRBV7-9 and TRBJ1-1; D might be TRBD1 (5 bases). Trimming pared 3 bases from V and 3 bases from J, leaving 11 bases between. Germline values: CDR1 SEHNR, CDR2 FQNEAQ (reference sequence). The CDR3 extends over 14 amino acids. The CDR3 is CASSFPGLDTEAFF. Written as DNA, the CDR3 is TGTGCCAGCAGCTTCCCGGGACTGGACACTGAAGCTTTCTTT. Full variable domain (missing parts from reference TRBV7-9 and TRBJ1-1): DTGVSQNPRHKITKRGQNVTFRCDPISEHNRLYWYRQTLGQGPEFLTYFQNEAQLEKSRLLSDRFSAERPKGSFSTLEIQRTEQGDSAMYLCASSFPGLDTEAFFGQGTRLTVV.

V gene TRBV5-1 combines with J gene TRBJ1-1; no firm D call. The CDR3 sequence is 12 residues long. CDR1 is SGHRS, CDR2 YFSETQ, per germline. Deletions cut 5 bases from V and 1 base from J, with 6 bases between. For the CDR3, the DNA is TGCGCCAGCAGACAAGGGAACACTGAAGCTTTCTTT. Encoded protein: CASRQGNTEAFF. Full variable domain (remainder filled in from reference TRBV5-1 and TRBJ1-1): KAGVTQTPRYLIKTRGQQVTLSCSPISGHRSVSWYQQTPGQGLQFLFEYFSETQRNKGNFPGRFSGRQFSNSRSEMNVSTLELGDSALYLCASRQGNTEAFFGQGTRLTVV.

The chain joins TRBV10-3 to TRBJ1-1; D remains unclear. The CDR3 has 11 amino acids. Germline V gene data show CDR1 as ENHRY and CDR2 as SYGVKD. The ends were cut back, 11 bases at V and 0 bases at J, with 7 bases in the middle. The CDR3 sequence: CAVSMNTEAFF. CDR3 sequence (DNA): TGTGCCGTTTCGATGAACACTGAAGCTTTCTTT.

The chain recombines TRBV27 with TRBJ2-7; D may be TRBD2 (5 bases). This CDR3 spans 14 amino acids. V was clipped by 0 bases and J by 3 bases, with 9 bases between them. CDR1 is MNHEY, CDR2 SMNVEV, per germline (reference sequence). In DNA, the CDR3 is TGTGCCAGCAGTTTATCGAAGGGAGTCTACGAGCAGTACTTC. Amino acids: CASSLSKGVYEQYF.

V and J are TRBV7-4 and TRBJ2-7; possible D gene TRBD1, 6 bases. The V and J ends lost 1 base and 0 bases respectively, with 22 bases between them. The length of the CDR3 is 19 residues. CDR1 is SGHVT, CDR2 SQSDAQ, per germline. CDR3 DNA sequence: TGTGCCAGCAGCTTAGAGATAGGGGGAAGAACCCCTCTCTCCTACGAGCAGTACTTC. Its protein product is CASSLEIGGRTPLSYEQYF.

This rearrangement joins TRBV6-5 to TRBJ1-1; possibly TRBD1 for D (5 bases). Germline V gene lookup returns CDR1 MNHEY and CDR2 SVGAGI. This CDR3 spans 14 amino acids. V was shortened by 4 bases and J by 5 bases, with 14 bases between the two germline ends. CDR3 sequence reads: CASSWDPSSTEAFF. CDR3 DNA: TGTGCCAGCAGTTGGGACCCTTCTTCAACTGAAGCTTTCTTT.

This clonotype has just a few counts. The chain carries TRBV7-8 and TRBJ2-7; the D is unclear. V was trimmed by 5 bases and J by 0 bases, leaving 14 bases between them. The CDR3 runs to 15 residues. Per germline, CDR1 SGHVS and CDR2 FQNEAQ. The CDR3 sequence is CASSREETSSYEQYF. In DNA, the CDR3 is TGTGCCAGCAGCCGAGAGGAGACGAGCTCCTACGAGCAGTACTTC.

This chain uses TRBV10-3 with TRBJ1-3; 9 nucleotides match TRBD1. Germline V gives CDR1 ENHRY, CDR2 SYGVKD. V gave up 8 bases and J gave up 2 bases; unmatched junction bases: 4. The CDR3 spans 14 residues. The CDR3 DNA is TGTGCCATCCGGACAGGGGACGCTGGAAACACCATATATTTT. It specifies CAIRTGDAGNTIYF.

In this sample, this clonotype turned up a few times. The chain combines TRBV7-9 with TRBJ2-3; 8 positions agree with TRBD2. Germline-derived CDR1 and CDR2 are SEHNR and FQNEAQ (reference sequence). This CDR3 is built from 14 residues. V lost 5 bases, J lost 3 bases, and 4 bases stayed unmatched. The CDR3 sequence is CASSGPGGTDTQYF. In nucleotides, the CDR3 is TGTGCCAGCAGCGGTCCGGGGGGGACAGATACGCAGTATTTT.

Here the CDR3 reads CASKGQSAHSAGYTF. CDR3 DNA: TGTGCCAGCAAGGGACAGAGCGCCCATTCTGCTGGCTACACCTTC. V gene TRBV5-4 combines with J gene TRBJ1-2; 7 positions agree with TRBD1. CDR3 size: 15 residues. V lost 6 bases and J lost 7; bases outside the gene matches: 15. Germline-derived CDR1 and CDR2 are SGHNT and YYREEE (reference sequence). The full variable domain, rest sourced from reference TRBV5-4 and TRBJ1-2, is ETGVTQSPTHLIKTRGQQVTLRCSSQSGHNTVSWYQQALGQGPQFIFQYYREEENGRGNFPPRFSGLQFPNYSSELNVNALELDDSALYLCASKGQSAHSAGYTFGSGTRLTVV.

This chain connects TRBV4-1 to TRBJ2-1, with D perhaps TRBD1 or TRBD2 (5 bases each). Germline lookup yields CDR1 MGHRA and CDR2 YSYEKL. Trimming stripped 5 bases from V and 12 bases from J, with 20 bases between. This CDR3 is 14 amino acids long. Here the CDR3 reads CASSALGTDLGQFF. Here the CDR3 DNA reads TGCGCCAGCAGCGCCCTCGGGACGGACCTAGGGCAGTTCTTC.

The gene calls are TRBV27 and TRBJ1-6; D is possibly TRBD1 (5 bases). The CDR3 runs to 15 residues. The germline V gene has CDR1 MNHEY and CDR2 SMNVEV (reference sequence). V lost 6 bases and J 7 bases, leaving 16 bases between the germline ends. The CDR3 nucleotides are TGTGCCAGCAGGCCCTCGGGGCGGGAAAATTCACCCCTCCACTTT. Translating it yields CASRPSGRENSPLHF.

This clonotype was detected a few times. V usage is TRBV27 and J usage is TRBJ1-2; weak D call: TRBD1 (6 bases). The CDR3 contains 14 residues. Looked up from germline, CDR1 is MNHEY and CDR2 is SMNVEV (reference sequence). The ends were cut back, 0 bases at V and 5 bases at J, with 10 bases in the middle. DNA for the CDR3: TGTGCCAGCAGTTTATCGTGGCAGGGGTATGGCTACACCTTC. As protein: CASSLSWQGYGYTF.

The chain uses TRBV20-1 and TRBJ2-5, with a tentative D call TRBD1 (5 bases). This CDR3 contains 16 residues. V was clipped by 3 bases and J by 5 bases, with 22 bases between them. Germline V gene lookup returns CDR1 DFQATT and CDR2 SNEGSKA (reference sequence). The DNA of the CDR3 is TGCAGTGCTAGGACCCCACTCGGACACTTTGACGAGACCCAGTACTTC. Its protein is CSARTPLGHFDETQYF.

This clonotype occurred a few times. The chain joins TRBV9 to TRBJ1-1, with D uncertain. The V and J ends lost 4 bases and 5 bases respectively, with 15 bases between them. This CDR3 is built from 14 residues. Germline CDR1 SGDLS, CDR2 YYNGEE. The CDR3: CASSPTGPGTEAFF. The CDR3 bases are TGTGCCAGCAGCCCAACCGGGCCTGGGACTGAAGCTTTCTTT.

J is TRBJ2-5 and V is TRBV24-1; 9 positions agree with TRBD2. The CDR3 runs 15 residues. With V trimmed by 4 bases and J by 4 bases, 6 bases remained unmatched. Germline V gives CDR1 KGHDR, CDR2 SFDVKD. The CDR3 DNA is TGTGCCACCAGTGAAGGAGCGGGGGGTGGAGAGACCCAGTACTTC. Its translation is CATSEGAGGGETQYF.

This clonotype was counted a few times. The CDR3 is CASSLAGPSTNYGYTF. DNA of the CDR3: TGCGCCAGCAGCTTGGCAGGGCCCTCCACTAACTATGGCTACACCTTC. The V call is TRBV5-1, the J call TRBJ1-2; possibly TRBD1 for D (5 bases). V was pared by 0 bases and J by 0 bases, with 12 bases between. CDR3 length equals 16 residues. Germline values: CDR1 SGHRS, CDR2 YFSETQ. The whole variable domain, filled in from reference TRBV5-1 and TRBJ1-2, reads KAGVTQTPRYLIKTRGQQVTLSCSPISGHRSVSWYQQTPGQGLQFLFEYFSETQRNKGNFPGRFSGRQFSNSRSEMNVSTLELGDSALYLCASSLAGPSTNYGYTFGSGTRLTVV.